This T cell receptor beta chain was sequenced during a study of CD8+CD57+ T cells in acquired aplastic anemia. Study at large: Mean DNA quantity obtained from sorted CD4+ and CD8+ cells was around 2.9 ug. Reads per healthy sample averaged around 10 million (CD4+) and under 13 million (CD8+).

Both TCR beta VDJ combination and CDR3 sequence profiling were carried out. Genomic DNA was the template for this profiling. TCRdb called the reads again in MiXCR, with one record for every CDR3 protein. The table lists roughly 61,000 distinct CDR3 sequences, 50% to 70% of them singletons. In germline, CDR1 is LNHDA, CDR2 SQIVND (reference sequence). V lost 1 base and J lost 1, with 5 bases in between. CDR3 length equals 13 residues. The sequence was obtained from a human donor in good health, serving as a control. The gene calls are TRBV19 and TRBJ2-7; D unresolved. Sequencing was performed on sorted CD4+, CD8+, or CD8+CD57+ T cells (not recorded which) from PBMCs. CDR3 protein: CASSIGKSYEQYF. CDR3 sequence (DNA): TGTGCCAGTAGTATAGGCAAGTCCTACGAGCAGTACTTC.